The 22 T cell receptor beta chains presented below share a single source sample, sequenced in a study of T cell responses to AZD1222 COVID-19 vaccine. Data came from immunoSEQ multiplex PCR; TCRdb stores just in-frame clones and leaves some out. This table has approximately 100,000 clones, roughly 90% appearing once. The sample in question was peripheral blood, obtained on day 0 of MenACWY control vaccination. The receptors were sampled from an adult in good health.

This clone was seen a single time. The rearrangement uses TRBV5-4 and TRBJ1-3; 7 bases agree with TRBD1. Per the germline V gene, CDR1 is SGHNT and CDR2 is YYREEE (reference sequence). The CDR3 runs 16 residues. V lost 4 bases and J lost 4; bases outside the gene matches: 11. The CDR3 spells CASSRSQGGAGNTIYF. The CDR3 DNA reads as TGTGCCAGCAGCCGTAGCCAAGGGGGCGCCGGAAACACCATATATTTT.

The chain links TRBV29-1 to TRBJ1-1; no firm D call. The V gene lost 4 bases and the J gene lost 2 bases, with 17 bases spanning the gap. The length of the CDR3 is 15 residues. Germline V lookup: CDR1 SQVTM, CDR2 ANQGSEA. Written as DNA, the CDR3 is TGCAGCGTTGTGGGTTGGGAGACCCCAAACACTGAAGCTTTCTTT. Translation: CSVVGWETPNTEAFF. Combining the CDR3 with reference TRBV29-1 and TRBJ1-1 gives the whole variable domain SAVISQKPSRDICQRGTSLTIQCQVDSQVTMMFWYRQQPGQSLTLIATANQGSEATYESGFVIDKFPISRPNLTFSTLTVSNMSPEDSSIYLCSVVGWETPNTEAFFGQGTRLTVV.

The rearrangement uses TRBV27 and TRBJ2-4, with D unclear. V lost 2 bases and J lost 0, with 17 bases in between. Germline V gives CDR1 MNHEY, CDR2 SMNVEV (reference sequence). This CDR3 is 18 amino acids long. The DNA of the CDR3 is TGTGCCAGCAGTTTACTCAGTCCCCCCTCGTCAGCCAAAAACATTCAGTACTTC. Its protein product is CASSLLSPPSSAKNIQYF.

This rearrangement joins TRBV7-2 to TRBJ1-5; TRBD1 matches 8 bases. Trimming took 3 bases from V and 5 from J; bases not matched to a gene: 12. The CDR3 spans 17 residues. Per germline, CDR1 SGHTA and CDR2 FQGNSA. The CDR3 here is CASSFRPSTGADQPQHF. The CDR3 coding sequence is TGTGCCAGCAGCTTTCGCCCCTCGACAGGGGCGGATCAGCCCCAGCATTTT.

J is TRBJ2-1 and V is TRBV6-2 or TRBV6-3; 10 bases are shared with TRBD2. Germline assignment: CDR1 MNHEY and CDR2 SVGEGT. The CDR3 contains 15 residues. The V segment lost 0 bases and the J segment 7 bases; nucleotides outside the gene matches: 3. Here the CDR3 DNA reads TGTGCCAGCAGTTACTCCCCAGCGGGGGGGAATGAGCAGTTCTTC. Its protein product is CASSYSPAGGNEQFF.

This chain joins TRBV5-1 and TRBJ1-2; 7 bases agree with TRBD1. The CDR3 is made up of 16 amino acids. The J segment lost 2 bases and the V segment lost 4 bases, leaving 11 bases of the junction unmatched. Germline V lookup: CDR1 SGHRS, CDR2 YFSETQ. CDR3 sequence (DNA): TGCGCCAGCAGCCCGGGGACAGCCTCTAAAAACTATGGCTACACCTTC. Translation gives CASSPGTASKNYGYTF.

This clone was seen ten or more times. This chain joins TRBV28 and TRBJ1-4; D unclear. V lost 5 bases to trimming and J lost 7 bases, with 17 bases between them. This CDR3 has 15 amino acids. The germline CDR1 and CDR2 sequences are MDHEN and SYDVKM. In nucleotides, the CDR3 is TGTGCCAGCAGTCCTTGGGCAGGTGGTGGTGAAAAACTGTTTTTT. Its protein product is CASSPWAGGGEKLFF.

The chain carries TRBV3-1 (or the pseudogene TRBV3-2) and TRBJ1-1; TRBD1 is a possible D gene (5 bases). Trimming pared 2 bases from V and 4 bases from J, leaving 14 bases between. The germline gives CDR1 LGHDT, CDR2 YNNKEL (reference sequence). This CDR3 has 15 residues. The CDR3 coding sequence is TGTGCCAGCAGCCAACCGATCAATAGGGGCACTGAAGCTTTCTTT. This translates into CASSQPINRGTEAFF.

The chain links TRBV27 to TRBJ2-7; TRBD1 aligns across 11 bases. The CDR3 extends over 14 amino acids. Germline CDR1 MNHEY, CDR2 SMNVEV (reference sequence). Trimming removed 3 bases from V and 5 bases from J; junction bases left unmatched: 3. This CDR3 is CASSFGTGGNEQYF. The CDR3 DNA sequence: TGTGCCAGCAGTTTCGGGACAGGGGGAAACGAGCAGTACTTC.

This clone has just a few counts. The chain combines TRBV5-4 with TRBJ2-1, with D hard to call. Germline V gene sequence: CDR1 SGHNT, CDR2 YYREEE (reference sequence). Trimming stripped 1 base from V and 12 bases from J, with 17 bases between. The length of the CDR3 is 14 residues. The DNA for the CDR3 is TGTGCCAGCAGCTTGACCTCCTCCCCGGATGGGCAGTTCTTC. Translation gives CASSLTSSPDGQFF. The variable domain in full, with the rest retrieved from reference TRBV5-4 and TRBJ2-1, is ETGVTQSPTHLIKTRGQQVTLRCSSQSGHNTVSWYQQALGQGPQFIFQYYREEENGRGNFPPRFSGLQFPNYSSELNVNALELDDSALYLCASSLTSSPDGQFFGPGTRLTVL.

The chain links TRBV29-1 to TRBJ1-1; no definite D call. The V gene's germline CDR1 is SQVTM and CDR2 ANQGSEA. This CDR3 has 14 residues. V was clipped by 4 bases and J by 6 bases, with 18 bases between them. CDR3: CSVGVGLEAAEAFF. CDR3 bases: TGCAGCGTTGGTGTCGGTTTAGAAGCCGCTGAAGCTTTCTTT.

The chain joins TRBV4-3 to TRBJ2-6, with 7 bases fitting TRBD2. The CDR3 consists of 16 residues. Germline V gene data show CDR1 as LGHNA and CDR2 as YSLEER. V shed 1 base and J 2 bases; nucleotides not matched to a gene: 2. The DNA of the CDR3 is TGCGCCAGCAGCCAAGGGGGAGGGGCTGGGGCCAACGTCCTGACTTTC. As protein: CASSQGGGAGANVLTF.

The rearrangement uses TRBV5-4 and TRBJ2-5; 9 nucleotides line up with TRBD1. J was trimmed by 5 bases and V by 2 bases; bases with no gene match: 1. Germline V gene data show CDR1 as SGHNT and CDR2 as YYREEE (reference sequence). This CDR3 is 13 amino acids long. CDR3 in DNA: TGTGCCAGCAGCTTACAGGGGGCCGAGACCCAGTACTTC. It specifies CASSLQGAETQYF. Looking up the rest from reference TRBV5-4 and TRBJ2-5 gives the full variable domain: ETGVTQSPTHLIKTRGQQVTLRCSSQSGHNTVSWYQQALGQGPQFIFQYYREEENGRGNFPPRFSGLQFPNYSSELNVNALELDDSALYLCASSLQGAETQYFGPGTRLLVL.

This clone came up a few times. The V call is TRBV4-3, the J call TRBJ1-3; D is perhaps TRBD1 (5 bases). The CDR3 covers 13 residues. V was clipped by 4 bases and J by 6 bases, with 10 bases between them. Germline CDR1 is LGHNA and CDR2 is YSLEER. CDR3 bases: TGCGCCAGCAGCCCCAGGGTTGAAAACACCATATATTTT. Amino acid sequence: CASSPRVENTIYF.

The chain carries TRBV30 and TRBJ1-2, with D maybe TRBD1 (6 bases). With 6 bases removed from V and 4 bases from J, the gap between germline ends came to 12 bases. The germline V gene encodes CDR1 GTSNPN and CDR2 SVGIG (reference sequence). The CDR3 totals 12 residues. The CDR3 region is CACIRGAYGYTF. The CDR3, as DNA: TGTGCCTGTATCAGGGGAGCCTATGGCTACACCTTC.

The CDR3 region has the DNA TGTGCCAGCAGTATAGGGGAGACAGATTTGGACACTGAAGCTTTCTTT. Amino acids: CASSIGETDLDTEAFF. J is TRBJ1-1 and V is TRBV4-2; a weak D match, TRBD1 (5 bases). The CDR3 is made up of 16 amino acids. Germline V gene data show CDR1 as LGHNA and CDR2 as YNFKEQ. Trimming stripped 6 bases from V and 3 bases from J, with 20 bases between.

CDR3 coding DNA: TGTGCCATCACCAAGGGACAGGGAGAGTTAGGCTACACCTTC. Its protein is CAITKGQGELGYTF. V and J are TRBV10-3 and TRBJ1-2; 9 nucleotides align to TRBD1. With 7 bases clipped from V and 8 bases from J, the junction kept 11 bases outside the gene matches. The CDR3 is 14 residues long. In germline, CDR1 is ENHRY, CDR2 SYGVKD.

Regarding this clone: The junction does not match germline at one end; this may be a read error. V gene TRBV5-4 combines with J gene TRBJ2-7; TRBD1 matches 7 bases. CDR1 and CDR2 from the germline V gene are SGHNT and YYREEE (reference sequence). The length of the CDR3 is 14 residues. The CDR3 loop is CASSLMTGMNEQCF. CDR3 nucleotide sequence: TGTGCCAGCAGCCTCATGACAGGGATGAACGAGCAGTGCTTC. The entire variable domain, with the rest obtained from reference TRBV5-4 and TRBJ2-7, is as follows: ETGVTQSPTHLIKTRGQQVTLRCSSQSGHNTVSWYQQALGQGPQFIFQYYREEENGRGNFPPRFSGLQFPNYSSELNVNALELDDSALYLCASSLMTGMNEQCFGPGTRLTVT.

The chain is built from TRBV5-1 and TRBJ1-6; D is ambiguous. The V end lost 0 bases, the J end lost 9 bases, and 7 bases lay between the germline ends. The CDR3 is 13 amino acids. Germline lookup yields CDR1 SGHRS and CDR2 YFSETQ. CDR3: CASSLERSSPLHF. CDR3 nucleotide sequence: TGCGCCAGCAGCTTGGAAAGAAGTTCACCCCTCCACTTT.

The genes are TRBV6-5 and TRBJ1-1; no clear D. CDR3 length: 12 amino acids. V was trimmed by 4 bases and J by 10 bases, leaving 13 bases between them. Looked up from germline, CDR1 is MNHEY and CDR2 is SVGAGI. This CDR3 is CASSSAGSGAFF. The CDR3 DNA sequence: TGTGCCAGCAGTTCGGCAGGTTCGGGAGCTTTCTTT.

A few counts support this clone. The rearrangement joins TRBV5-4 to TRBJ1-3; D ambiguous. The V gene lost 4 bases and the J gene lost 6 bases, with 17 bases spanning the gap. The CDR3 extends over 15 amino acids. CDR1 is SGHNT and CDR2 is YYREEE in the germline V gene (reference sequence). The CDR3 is CASSVDPRRENTIYF. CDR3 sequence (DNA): TGTGCCAGCAGCGTGGACCCCCGAAGGGAAAACACCATATATTTT.

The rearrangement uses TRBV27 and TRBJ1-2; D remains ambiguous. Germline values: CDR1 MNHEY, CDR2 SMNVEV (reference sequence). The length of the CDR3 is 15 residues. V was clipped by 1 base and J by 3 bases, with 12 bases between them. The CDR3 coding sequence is TGTGCCAGCAGTTTATTCTGGGGAGGTGACTATGGCTACACCTTC. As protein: CASSLFWGGDYGYTF.